Below are 32 T cell receptor beta chains sequenced from a single sample in a study of shared T cell receptors in the human thymus. Sequencing used immunoSEQ multiplex PCR; TCRdb keeps in-frame clones, though not all of them. The sample includes hundreds of thousands of clones, approximately 85% seen only once; the top ten take 0.008% to 0.011%. This sample also appeared in a second study, on human thymus T cells.

Sequenced material: thymocytes. These receptors were collected from a girl in the first two years of life with a congenital heart defect.

This sequence joins TRBV19 and TRBJ1-1; the D is unclear. The V and J ends lost 5 bases and 2 bases respectively, with 6 bases between them. The CDR3 extends over 12 amino acids. CDR1 and CDR2 (germline): LNHDA, SQIVND (reference sequence). CDR3 sequence reads: CASSHSNTEAFF. The CDR3 coding sequence is TGTGCCAGTAGTCACTCAAACACTGAAGCTTTCTTT.

V usage is TRBV5-1 and J usage is TRBJ2-6; perhaps TRBD2 as D (5 bases). CDR3 length equals 20 residues. Germline V gives CDR1 SGHRS, CDR2 YFSETQ. Trimming stripped 0 bases from V and 0 bases from J, with 19 bases between. CDR3 in DNA: TGCGCCAGCAGCTTGGGGATTCGGCGGGTACCCTTCTCTGGGGCCAACGTCCTGACTTTC. It yields the protein CASSLGIRRVPFSGANVLTF.

The chain is built from TRBV5-1 and TRBJ2-3, with no clear D. Germline assignment: CDR1 SGHRS and CDR2 YFSETQ. The CDR3 has 14 amino acids. V gave up 5 bases and J gave up 0 bases, with 10 bases separating them. As DNA, the CDR3 is TGCGCCAGCAGGGCTGAGGCGAGCACAGATACGCAGTATTTT. It translates to CASRAEASTDTQYF. Complete variable domain (other parts from reference TRBV5-1 and TRBJ2-3): KAGVTQTPRYLIKTRGQQVTLSCSPISGHRSVSWYQQTPGQGLQFLFEYFSETQRNKGNFPGRFSGRQFSNSRSEMNVSTLELGDSALYLCASRAEASTDTQYFGPGTRLTVL.

CDR3 amino acids: CASSQSGADQKQYF. The CDR3 nucleotides read TGCGCCAGCAGCCAAAGTGGGGCGGACCAGAAGCAGTACTTC. The rearrangement uses TRBV4-3 and TRBJ2-7, with a possible D match to TRBD1 (5 bases). V was clipped by 2 bases and J by 8 bases, with 16 bases between them. The CDR3 is 14 residues long. CDR1 is LGHNA, CDR2 YSLEER, per germline.

The chain uses TRBV2 and TRBJ1-3; D gene ambiguous. Trimming left V 11 bases short and J 0 bases short, with 20 bases between. This CDR3 spans 16 amino acids. Germline V CDR1 and CDR2: SNHLY, FYNNEI. CDR3 nucleotide sequence: TGTGCCTTCCACGCCTCACTAGAATACTCTGGAAACACCATATATTTT. It specifies CAFHASLEYSGNTIYF.

The sample holds one count of this clone. The gene calls are TRBV10-1 and TRBJ1-1; the match to TRBD1 covers 7 bases. Germline CDR1 is WNHNN and CDR2 is SYGVQD (reference sequence). This CDR3 contains 17 residues. J gave up 11 bases and V 6 bases, and 24 bases lay outside the gene matches. In DNA, the CDR3 is TGCGCCAGCAGCCGCAATCCCGTGGACAGGACCCAACTCCCGGCTTTCTTT. Translation: CASSRNPVDRTQLPAFF.

The J gene is TRBJ1-2, the V gene TRBV18, with unresolved D. Germline CDR1 and CDR2: KGHSH and LQKENI. The V end was cut by 5 bases, the J end by 4 bases, with 17 bases between. The CDR3 length is 15 residues. The CDR3 reads CASSSGEGSRYGYTF. CDR3 in DNA: TGTGCCAGCTCATCGGGCGAGGGTTCACGCTATGGCTACACCTTC. Supplemented by reference TRBV18 and TRBJ1-2, the full variable domain reads NAGVMQNPRHLVRRRGQEARLRCSPMKGHSHVYWYRQLPEEGLKFMVYLQKENIIDESGMPKERFSAEFPKEGPSILRIQQVVRGDSAAYFCASSSGEGSRYGYTFGSGTRLTVV.

The chain is built from TRBV7-8 and TRBJ1-5; D unclear. V was cut by 0 bases and J by 0 bases, with 18 bases left in between. The germline gives CDR1 SGHVS, CDR2 FQNEAQ. This CDR3 contains 19 residues. CDR3 DNA sequence: TGTGCCAGCAGCTTAGCCCCACGATGGGAGGCTCATAGCAATCAGCCCCAGCATTTT. Amino acid sequence: CASSLAPRWEAHSNQPQHF.

This sequence joins TRBV5-1 and TRBJ2-4, with TRBD2 matching 12 bases. J gave up 3 bases and V 0 bases, and 10 bases lay outside the gene matches. Germline CDR1 SGHRS, CDR2 YFSETQ. The CDR3 has 19 amino acids. The CDR3 sequence: CASSLVASGGAQDKNIQYF. Here the CDR3 DNA reads TGCGCCAGCAGCTTGGTGGCTAGCGGGGGGGCCCAGGACAAAAACATTCAGTACTTC.

This clone appeared a single time. The rearrangement uses TRBV5-1 and TRBJ2-3, with 12 bases identical to TRBD2. This CDR3 has 18 amino acids. The trim removed 0 bases at V and 0 bases at J, leaving 5 bases unmatched. Germline V gives CDR1 SGHRS, CDR2 YFSETQ. The CDR3 DNA sequence: TGCGCCAGCAGCTTGGAACTAGCGGGGGGCCCTAGCACAGATACGCAGTATTTT. Its translation: CASSLELAGGPSTDTQYF.

The J gene is TRBJ1-5, the V gene TRBV2, with a possible D match to TRBD1 (6 bases). Germline-derived CDR1 and CDR2 are SNHLY and FYNNEI. There are 17 residues in the CDR3. V was pared by 7 bases and J by 2 bases, with 21 bases between. The CDR3 spells CASNPLGQREGNQPQHF. CDR3 in DNA: TGTGCCAGCAACCCATTGGGACAACGGGAGGGCAATCAGCCCCAGCATTTT.

The chain combines TRBV25-1 with TRBJ2-1; possibly TRBD1 for D (5 bases). The germline CDR1 and CDR2 sequences are MGHDK and SYGVNS. This CDR3 is 16 amino acids long. V was trimmed by 3 bases and J by 0 bases, leaving 12 bases between them. CDR3 loop: CASSDRQRSSYNEQFF. The DNA for the CDR3 is TGTGCCAGCAGTGATAGACAGCGTAGCTCCTACAATGAGCAGTTCTTC. Drawing the rest from reference TRBV25-1 and TRBJ2-1, the complete variable domain is EADIYQTPRYLVIGTGKKITLECSQTMGHDKMYWYQQDPGMELHLIHYSYGVNSTEKGDLSSESTVSRIRTEHFPLTLESARPSHTSQYLCASSDRQRSSYNEQFFGPGTRLTVL.

This sequence joins TRBV19 and TRBJ1-2; TRBD1 matches at 11 bases. CDR1 is LNHDA and CDR2 is SQIVND in the germline V gene (reference sequence). J gave up 11 bases and V 4 bases, and 15 bases lay outside the gene matches. This CDR3 spans 16 amino acids. CDR3 residues: CASSTLGQGATRGYTF. CDR3 DNA sequence: TGTGCCAGTAGTACCCTCGGACAGGGGGCGACCCGGGGGTACACCTTC.

V and J are TRBV4-1 and TRBJ2-7; D gene uncertain. With 3 bases removed from V and 5 bases from J, the gap between germline ends came to 14 bases. The CDR3 runs 14 residues. Germline V gene sequence: CDR1 MGHRA, CDR2 YSYEKL. CDR3 amino acids: CASSQKIIVNEQYF. As DNA, the CDR3 is TGCGCCAGCAGCCAGAAAATAATAGTAAACGAGCAGTACTTC.

The rearrangement uses TRBV28 and TRBJ1-1; tentatively, D is TRBD1 (5 bases). V was trimmed by 6 bases and J by 1 base, leaving 12 bases between them. CDR3 length: 14 amino acids. Germline CDR1 reads MDHEN; CDR2 reads SYDVKM. For the CDR3, the DNA is TGTGCCAGCAGACGTCACGGGGGGAACACTGAAGCTTTCTTT. Amino acids: CASRRHGGNTEAFF.

V and J are TRBV7-6 and TRBJ1-4; D is uncertain. The V gene's germline CDR1 is SGHVS and CDR2 FNYEAQ. The CDR3 has 18 residues. V was shortened by 1 base and J by 5 bases, with 20 bases between the two germline ends. In nucleotides, the CDR3 is TGTGCCAGCAGCTTAGTAGAGGGTCCGGGTTCGGGCAATGAAAAACTGTTTTTT. Translated: CASSLVEGPGSGNEKLFF.

The chain carries TRBV6-6 and TRBJ1-1; no definite D call. The CDR3 is 14 residues long. Per germline, CDR1 MNHNY and CDR2 SVGAGI (reference sequence). Trimming took off 3 bases at V and 5 bases at J, with 13 bases between the two ends. The CDR3 reads CASSYNPLRTEAFF. The CDR3, as DNA: TGTGCCAGCAGTTATAACCCCCTAAGAACTGAAGCTTTCTTT.

V and J are TRBV11-3 and TRBJ2-1, with D possibly being TRBD2 (6 bases). This CDR3 region has 17 residues. Germline V lookup: CDR1 SGHNT, CDR2 YENEEA. V was shortened by 3 bases and J by 3 bases, with 18 bases between the two germline ends. CDR3 residues: CASSFSQRDSYYNEQFF. CDR3 nucleotide sequence: TGTGCCAGCAGCTTTTCCCAAAGGGACTCCTACTACAATGAGCAGTTCTTC. The full variable domain, completed using reference TRBV11-3 and TRBJ2-1, is EAGVVQSPRYKIIEKKQPVAFWCNPISGHNTLYWYLQNLGQGPELLIRYENEEAVDDSQLPKDRFSAERLKGVDSTLKIQPAELGDSAVYLCASSFSQRDSYYNEQFFGPGTRLTVL.

The chain uses TRBV11-2 and TRBJ1-1; D possibly corresponds to TRBD1 (5 bases). Germline CDR1 is SGHAT and CDR2 is FQNNGV. With 8 bases removed from V and 1 base from J, the gap between germline ends came to 11 bases. CDR3 length: 13 residues. This CDR3 is CASRRGGNTEAFF. The CDR3 nucleotides read TGTGCCAGCCGACGGGGGGGGAACACTGAAGCTTTCTTT.

The chain links TRBV11-3 to TRBJ2-3; 11 nucleotides match TRBD2. The CDR3 totals 16 residues. The V gene end was trimmed by 4 bases and the J gene end by 0 bases; junction bases not matched to a gene: 3. Germline V gives CDR1 SGHNT, CDR2 YENEEA. The CDR3 sequence is CASSSGLAESTDTQYF. CDR3 in DNA: TGTGCCAGCAGCTCGGGACTAGCGGAGAGCACAGATACGCAGTATTTT.

The CDR3 DNA follows: TGTGCCAGCAGCTTAGTCTTGGGGACTAGCGGCTCCTACGAGCAGTACTTC. Amino acids: CASSLVLGTSGSYEQYF. The chain has TRBV7-9 and TRBJ2-7; 11 bases align to TRBD2. With V trimmed by 1 base and J by 0 bases, 5 bases remained unmatched. The CDR3 runs 17 residues. Germline V gives CDR1 SEHNR, CDR2 FQNEAQ (reference sequence). The whole variable domain, filled in from reference TRBV7-9 and TRBJ2-7, reads DTGVSQNPRHKITKRGQNVTFRCDPISEHNRLYWYRQTLGQGPEFLTYFQNEAQLEKSRLLSDRFSAERPKGSFSTLEIQRTEQGDSAMYLCASSLVLGTSGSYEQYFGPGTRLTVT.

This clone was found a few times. The V gene is TRBV19, the J gene TRBJ1-6; the match to TRBD1 covers 9 bases. The CDR3 totals 20 residues. Germline loops: CDR1 LNHDA, CDR2 SQIVND (reference sequence). V gave up 1 base and J gave up 4 bases; unmatched junction bases: 14. The CDR3 here is CASSIGVRDRALKYNSPLHF. The CDR3, as DNA: TGTGCCAGTAGTATAGGGGTCCGGGACAGGGCCCTTAAATATAATTCACCCCTCCACTTT.

This clone was seen a handful of times. The chain employs TRBV15 and TRBJ2-2, with TRBD2 as a possible D gene (5 bases). V shed 5 bases and J shed 6 bases, with 13 bases lying between them. Germline assignment: CDR1 LNHNV and CDR2 YYDKDF (reference sequence). This CDR3 spans 14 amino acids. This CDR3 is CATSARGSPGELFF. Here the CDR3 DNA reads TGTGCCACCAGCGCTAGAGGGAGCCCCGGGGAGCTGTTTTTT.

Only one count was recorded for this clone. The V call is TRBV28, the J call TRBJ1-2, with TRBD1 matching 7 bases. V shed 0 bases, J shed 3 bases, and the junction held 4 bases outside the gene matches. CDR1 and CDR2 (germline): MDHEN, SYDVKM. The CDR3 sequence is 15 residues long. The CDR3 region is CASSLCDRVDYGYTF. The CDR3 bases are TGTGCCAGCAGTTTATGCGACAGGGTTGACTATGGCTACACCTTC.

The chain has TRBV7-6 and TRBJ2-2; tentatively, D is TRBD1 (6 bases). Germline CDR1 reads SGHVS; CDR2 reads FNYEAQ. The CDR3 length is 18 residues. V lost 5 bases to trimming and J lost 0 bases, with 19 bases between them. The CDR3 region has the DNA TGTGCCAGCAGCATCCTCCACCAGACAGGCGCGAACACCGGGGAGCTGTTTTTT. It encodes CASSILHQTGANTGELFF.

This clone was observed a handful of times. The chain uses TRBV4-3 and TRBJ1-3, with D unclear. The CDR3 covers 16 residues. Between the trimmed V and J ends, which lost 1 base and 2 bases, there was a span of 12 bases. CDR1 and CDR2 from the germline V gene are LGHNA and YSLEER. In nucleotides, the CDR3 is TGCGCCAGCAGCCAAGGGGTGGAGCGCACTGGAAACACCATATATTTT. This sequence encodes CASSQGVERTGNTIYF.

The chain is built from TRBV29-1 and TRBJ2-3; 8 bases align to TRBD2. CDR3 length: 15 residues. The V gene end was trimmed by 6 bases and the J gene end by 2 bases; junction bases not matched to a gene: 10. CDR1 is SQVTM and CDR2 is ANQGSEA in the germline V gene. The CDR3 sequence: CSVRKRGRHTDTQYF. CDR3 coding DNA: TGCAGCGTACGGAAGCGGGGGAGACACACAGATACGCAGTATTTT.

The chain couples TRBV19 to TRBJ2-7; TRBD1 matches 8 bases. This CDR3 region has 16 residues. CDR1 is LNHDA, CDR2 SQIVND, per germline (reference sequence). V lost 4 bases and J lost 3; bases outside the gene matches: 11. This chain's CDR3 is CASSKEDREQFYEQYF. As DNA, the CDR3 is TGTGCCAGTAGTAAAGAGGACAGGGAGCAGTTCTACGAGCAGTACTTC.

The chain has TRBV7-2 and TRBJ1-5, with D uncertain. Trimming took off 1 base at V and 7 bases at J, with 11 bases between the two ends. CDR3 length: 14 residues. Germline-derived CDR1 and CDR2 are SGHTA and FQGNSA. The CDR3 DNA is TGTGCCAGCAGCTTAGGCCAATCTCGGCAGCCCCAGCATTTT. Amino acid sequence: CASSLGQSRQPQHF. The whole variable domain, remainder taken from reference TRBV7-2 and TRBJ1-5, is GAGVSQSPSNKVTEKGKDVELRCDPISGHTALYWYRQSLGQGLEFLIYFQGNSAPDKSGLPSDRFSAERTGGSVSTLTIQRTQQEDSAVYLCASSLGQSRQPQHFGDGTRLSIL.

J is TRBJ2-1 and V is TRBV14; a weak D match, TRBD1 (6 bases). This CDR3 is 16 amino acids long. Germline CDR1 SGHDN, CDR2 FVKESK. Trimming removed 0 bases from V and 3 bases from J, with 12 bases in between. The CDR3, as DNA: TGTGCCAGCAGCCAAGAGGTATTGGACAGCTACAATGAGCAGTTCTTC. This gives the protein CASSQEVLDSYNEQFF.

V gene TRBV7-9 combines with J gene TRBJ2-7, with TRBD2 as a possible D gene (5 bases). This CDR3 has 16 amino acids. Trimming stripped 5 bases from V and 5 bases from J, with 22 bases between. Germline CDR1 reads SEHNR; CDR2 reads FQNEAQ (reference sequence). The CDR3 sequence: CASSRKKGLASHEQYF. CDR3 bases: TGTGCCAGCAGCCGGAAAAAGGGCTTAGCGAGCCACGAGCAGTACTTC.

The chain links TRBV6-6 to TRBJ2-3; D is possibly TRBD1 (5 bases). Trimming cost V 5 bases and J 2 bases, with 11 bases left between them. CDR3 length: 14 residues. Germline V gives CDR1 MNHNY, CDR2 SVGAGI (reference sequence). Here the CDR3 DNA reads TGTGCCAGCAGTACACGACAGTTCACAGATACGCAGTATTTT. This sequence encodes CASSTRQFTDTQYF.